Listed below are T cell receptor beta chains from one sample, sequenced in a study of shared clonotypes between healthy human individuals. Profiled with immunoSEQ multiplex PCR; TCRdb holds only in-frame clones, not every one. The data hold around 1.9 million clones, with just over 90% observed a single time. Sample: naive CD8+ T cells from PBMCs. The receptors come from a man between 18 and 29 years old in good health. Some clones in this sample may be carry-over from other donors' samples. The CDR3 runs from the conserved cysteine through the conserved F or W. Each record gives: V gene, J gene, clone size, D gene, CDR3 DNA, CDR3 protein. A D gene is named only where the DNA matches it firmly. Only some rows state a clone size, as once, few, many or a class for expanded clones.

v_gene: TRBV9; j_gene: TRBJ1-2; abundance: NA; d_gene: NA; CDR3nt: TGTGCCAGCACTGACACGGGGCAGAACTATGGCTACACCTTC; CDR3aa: CASTDTGQNYGYTF
v_gene: TRBV11-3; j_gene: TRBJ2-1; abundance: NA; d_gene: TRBD2; CDR3nt: TGTGCCAGCAGCTCACAACTAGCGAATGACTACAATGAGCAGTTCTTC; CDR3aa: CASSSQLANDYNEQFF
v_gene: TRBV4-3; j_gene: TRBJ2-1; abundance: NA; d_gene: TRBD2; CDR3nt: TGCGCCAGCAGCCAAGAATCACTAGCGGGCTACTACAATGAGCAGTTCTTC; CDR3aa: CASSQESLAGYYNEQFF
v_gene: TRBV5-4; j_gene: TRBJ1-2; abundance: NA; d_gene: TRBD1; CDR3nt: TGTGCCAGTATGGACAGGGGTAATGGCTACACCTTC; CDR3aa: CASMDRGNGYTF
v_gene: TRBV19; j_gene: TRBJ1-1; abundance: NA; d_gene: NA; CDR3nt: TGTGCCAGTACCCCCAAACGGGGGGCGTACACTGAAGCTTTCTTT; CDR3aa: CASTPKRGAYTEAFF
v_gene: TRBV11-2; j_gene: TRBJ2-7; abundance: NA; d_gene: NA; CDR3nt: TGTGCCAGCAGCTTAGAAGTTACCGGGAGAGATGGGCAGTACTTC; CDR3aa: CASSLEVTGRDGQYF
v_gene: TRBV5-5; j_gene: TRBJ2-2; abundance: NA; d_gene: NA; CDR3nt: TGTGCCAGCAGCCAGACCATCGTCTCCCTCGGGGACACCGGGGAGCTGTTTTTT; CDR3aa: CASSQTIVSLGDTGELFF
v_gene: TRBV6-1; j_gene: TRBJ1-2; abundance: few; d_gene: NA; CDR3nt: TGTGCCAGCAGTGAGGGTAGGGCGCCTGGTGGCTACACCTTC; CDR3aa: CASSEGRAPGGYTF
v_gene: TRBV28; j_gene: TRBJ2-3; abundance: NA; d_gene: TRBD2; CDR3nt: TGTGCCAGCAGTTCCCCACGGCGGGAGGGGGATACGCAGTATTTT; CDR3aa: CASSSPRREGDTQYF
v_gene: TRBV11-2; j_gene: TRBJ2-3; abundance: NA; d_gene: TRBD2; CDR3nt: TGTGCCAGCAGCCCCGGGACTAGCGGGGGCCCTAGCACAGATACGCAGTATTTT; CDR3aa: CASSPGTSGGPSTDTQYF
v_gene: TRBV23-1; j_gene: TRBJ2-7; abundance: NA; d_gene: TRBD2; CDR3nt: TGCGCCAGCAGCCCAGGACTAGCGGAGTCAGTGGGGTCCTACGAGCAGTACTTC; CDR3aa: CASSPGLAESVGSYEQYF
v_gene: TRBV21-1; j_gene: TRBJ2-5; abundance: NA; d_gene: NA; CDR3nt: TGTGCCAGCAGCACATCGACAGGGGGCCGAGAGACCCAGTACTTC; CDR3aa: CASSTSTGGRETQYF
v_gene: TRBV2; j_gene: TRBJ2-4; abundance: NA; d_gene: NA; CDR3nt: TGTGCCAGCAGGTTAAAACAGGGTCAGGCACAAAACATTCAGTACTTC; CDR3aa: CASRLKQGQAQNIQYF
v_gene: TRBV9; j_gene: TRBJ1-2; abundance: NA; d_gene: NA; CDR3nt: TGTGCCAGCAGCGTAAAACCTACTCATCATTCTGTAGGGGAAAGTTATGGCTACACCTTC; CDR3aa: CASSVKPTHHSVGESYGYTF
v_gene: TRBV27; j_gene: TRBJ2-3; abundance: NA; d_gene: TRBD2; CDR3nt: TGTGCCAGCTGGACTAGCGGGAACACAGATACGCAGTATTTT; CDR3aa: CASWTSGNTDTQYF
v_gene: TRBV9; j_gene: TRBJ2-1; abundance: NA; d_gene: TRBD2; CDR3nt: TGTGCCAGCAGCGTAGCAGGACTAGCCTACAATGAGCAGTTCTTC; CDR3aa: CASSVAGLAYNEQFF
v_gene: TRBV13; j_gene: TRBJ1-3; abundance: NA; d_gene: NA; CDR3nt: TGTGCCAGCAGACAGGCAACCCGAGGAAACACCATATATTTT; CDR3aa: CASRQATRGNTIYF
v_gene: TRBV7-2; j_gene: TRBJ2-3; abundance: NA; d_gene: NA; CDR3nt: TGTGCCAGCAGCTACCGACGGGCCGACACAGATACGCAGTATTTT; CDR3aa: CASSYRRADTDTQYF
v_gene: TRBV6-1; j_gene: TRBJ1-5; abundance: NA; d_gene: NA; CDR3nt: TGTGCCAGCAGTGGGACGGAGAGGCCCAATCAGCCCCAGCATTTT; CDR3aa: CASSGTERPNQPQHF
v_gene: TRBV19; j_gene: TRBJ2-7; abundance: NA; d_gene: NA; CDR3nt: TGTGCCACCCAGCGGGTTGGATACTACGAGCAGTACTTC; CDR3aa: CATQRVGYYEQYF
v_gene: TRBV6-5; j_gene: TRBJ1-5; abundance: NA; d_gene: NA; CDR3nt: TGTGCCAGCAGTTCTGGGGGAAGCAATCAGCCCCAGCATTTT; CDR3aa: CASSSGGSNQPQHF
v_gene: TRBV27; j_gene: TRBJ1-2; abundance: NA; d_gene: TRBD1; CDR3nt: TGTGCCAGCAGTCTCGGACAGGGTAACTATGGCTACACCTTC; CDR3aa: CASSLGQGNYGYTF
v_gene: TRBV2; j_gene: TRBJ1-2; abundance: few; d_gene: TRBD1; CDR3nt: TGTGCCAGCAGCCCCGGGACAGGGCCCTATGGCTACACCTTC; CDR3aa: CASSPGTGPYGYTF
v_gene: TRBV6-5; j_gene: TRBJ2-2; abundance: NA; d_gene: TRBD2; CDR3nt: TGTGCCAGCAGTTACTCTCGGCGGGGGTCCGGGGAGCTGTTTTTT; CDR3aa: CASSYSRRGSGELFF
v_gene: TRBV2; j_gene: TRBJ2-7; abundance: NA; d_gene: NA; CDR3nt: TGTGCCAGCAGGGAAATAGACGAGCAGTACTTC; CDR3aa: CASREIDEQYF
v_gene: TRBV27; j_gene: TRBJ1-1; abundance: NA; d_gene: TRBD1; CDR3nt: TGTGCCAGCAGTCCTCGGACAGGAGTGAACACTGAAGCTTTCTTT; CDR3aa: CASSPRTGVNTEAFF
v_gene: TRBV4-1; j_gene: TRBJ2-2; abundance: NA; d_gene: NA; CDR3nt: TGCGCCAGCAGCCAAGAACGGGCCCTACCACCCGCCGGGGAGCTGTTTTTT; CDR3aa: CASSQERALPPAGELFF
v_gene: TRBV15; j_gene: TRBJ1-1; abundance: NA; d_gene: TRBD1; CDR3nt: TGTGCCACCAGCAGATCGGGGACAGCGGATGAAGCTTTCTTT; CDR3aa: CATSRSGTADEAFF
v_gene: TRBV6-6; j_gene: TRBJ2-1; abundance: NA; d_gene: TRBD2; CDR3nt: TGTGCCAGCAGTGTAGCGGGAGGGCCCTATGAGCAGTTCTTC; CDR3aa: CASSVAGGPYEQFF
v_gene: TRBV5-1; j_gene: TRBJ2-7; abundance: NA; d_gene: NA; CDR3nt: TGCGCCAGCAGCGCCGGAAGCTACGAGCAGTACTTC; CDR3aa: CASSAGSYEQYF
v_gene: TRBV28; j_gene: TRBJ2-7; abundance: once; d_gene: NA; CDR3nt: TGTGCCAGCAGTTTTAGCCCCGGCTACGAGCAGTACTTC; CDR3aa: CASSFSPGYEQYF
v_gene: TRBV28; j_gene: TRBJ2-7; abundance: NA; d_gene: NA; CDR3nt: TGTGCCAGCAGCACCTTCCGGAATAGCGGTACCTACGAGCAGTACTTC; CDR3aa: CASSTFRNSGTYEQYF
v_gene: TRBV29-1; j_gene: TRBJ1-2; abundance: NA; d_gene: NA; CDR3nt: TGCAGCGTTGAGTGGGCAGCCCCCGGTGGCTACACCTTC; CDR3aa: CSVEWAAPGGYTF
v_gene: TRBV9; j_gene: TRBJ2-7; abundance: NA; d_gene: NA; CDR3nt: TGTGCCAGCAGCGTAGGGGGGTCCTCTACTCTGCAGTACTTC; CDR3aa: CASSVGGSSTLQYF
v_gene: TRBV7-2; j_gene: TRBJ2-7; abundance: NA; d_gene: TRBD2; CDR3nt: TGTGCCAGCAGCACTCAAGGTCTAGCGGGAGGCTCCTACGAGCAGTACTTC; CDR3aa: CASSTQGLAGGSYEQYF
v_gene: TRBV6-4; j_gene: TRBJ1-2; abundance: once; d_gene: TRBD1; CDR3nt: TGTGCCAGCAGTGAGGACAGGGTCTCTCCCTATGGCTACACCTTC; CDR3aa: CASSEDRVSPYGYTF
v_gene: TRBV11-2; j_gene: TRBJ2-5; abundance: once; d_gene: NA; CDR3nt: TGTGCCAGCAGCTTAGTAACCGGGGTGGTCCAAGAGACCCAGTACTTC; CDR3aa: CASSLVTGVVQETQYF
v_gene: TRBV29-1; j_gene: TRBJ1-1; abundance: NA; d_gene: TRBD1; CDR3nt: TGCAGCGTTGAAGACAGGGGGCGATTAGCTGAAGCTTTCTTT; CDR3aa: CSVEDRGRLAEAFF
v_gene: TRBV10-1; j_gene: TRBJ2-7; abundance: NA; d_gene: NA; CDR3nt: TGCGCCAGCAGTGAGGACAGGATCTCCTACGAGCAGTACTTC; CDR3aa: CASSEDRISYEQYF
v_gene: TRBV28; j_gene: TRBJ1-5; abundance: NA; d_gene: TRBD1; CDR3nt: TGTGCCAGCAGTTACGGGACAGTACTCAATCAAATACATTTT; CDR3aa: CASSYGTVLNQIHF
v_gene: TRBV27; j_gene: TRBJ2-1; abundance: NA; d_gene: NA; CDR3nt: TGTGCCAGCAGTTTGACGGAGAGCTCCTACAATGAGCAGTTCTTC; CDR3aa: CASSLTESSYNEQFF
v_gene: TRBV27; j_gene: TRBJ1-5; abundance: once; d_gene: NA; CDR3nt: TGTGCCAGCAGTCTAGGACAGTGGGTTCAGCCCCAGCATTTT; CDR3aa: CASSLGQWVQPQHF
v_gene: TRBV5-1; j_gene: TRBJ2-2; abundance: few; d_gene: NA; CDR3nt: TGCGCCAGCAGTTGGGGTTCCGGGGAGCTGTTTTTT; CDR3aa: CASSWGSGELFF
v_gene: TRBV19; j_gene: TRBJ2-6; abundance: NA; d_gene: NA; CDR3nt: TGTGCCAGTAGTGAAGGGGCGTACTCTGGGGCCAACGTCCTGACTTTC; CDR3aa: CASSEGAYSGANVLTF
v_gene: TRBV19; j_gene: TRBJ1-2; abundance: NA; d_gene: NA; CDR3nt: TGTGCCAGTAGAGATCCGAATTCTAACTATGGCTACACCTTC; CDR3aa: CASRDPNSNYGYTF
v_gene: TRBV9; j_gene: TRBJ1-2; abundance: NA; d_gene: NA; CDR3nt: TGTGCCAGCAGCGATATCGACGGATCATATGGCTACACCTTC; CDR3aa: CASSDIDGSYGYTF
v_gene: TRBV27; j_gene: TRBJ2-2; abundance: NA; d_gene: NA; CDR3nt: TGTGCCAGCAGTCCCGAACAGGGAGCGATTGTTTATGCCGGGGAGCTGTTTTTT; CDR3aa: CASSPEQGAIVYAGELFF
v_gene: TRBV7-6; j_gene: TRBJ2-3; abundance: NA; d_gene: TRBD2; CDR3nt: TGTGCCAGCAGCTTAGGGAGCGGGACGGGCACAGATACGCAGTATTTT; CDR3aa: CASSLGSGTGTDTQYF